This entry lists 2 T cell receptor beta chains sequenced from one sample in a study of cytomegalovirus exposure and HLA in healthy donors. Both 60 Vbeta primers and 13 Jbeta primers went into the PCR. Sequencing was performed with immunoSEQ multiplex PCR; in TCRdb, only in-frame clones are kept and a portion is missing. The sample lists around 130,000 clones; 80% to 85% were seen once. Sample: PBMCs. The receptors were gathered from a man between 18 and 29 years old in good health and CMV-seronegative.

This chain joins TRBV28 and TRBJ2-7, with 7 bases identical to TRBD1. The CDR3 is 13 amino acids. Germline V gene data show CDR1 as MDHEN and CDR2 as SYDVKM. V shed 5 bases and J 4 bases; nucleotides not matched to a gene: 5. This CDR3 reads CASSQQGRYEQYF. CDR3 bases: TGTGCCAGCAGTCAACAGGGGAGATACGAGCAGTACTTC.

The chain couples TRBV5-6 to TRBJ1-6; 7 positions match TRBD1. CDR1 and CDR2 (germline): SGHDT, YYEEEE. The ends lost 0 bases at V and 2 bases at J; junction bases unmatched: 2. This CDR3 comprises 16 residues. The CDR3 nucleotides read TGTGCCAGCAGCTTGGCCGACAGGGCCTATAATTCACCCCTCCACTTT. Its translation is CASSLADRAYNSPLHF.